Below, 15 T cell receptor beta chains from the same sample are listed, as sequenced in a study of shared clonotypes between healthy human individuals. Produced via immunoSEQ multiplex PCR; TCRdb's table is partial and in-frame only. The sample consists of 2 million to 2.5 million clones, 95% of them appearing once. Sequenced input: naive CD4+ T cells sorted from blood. As to subset: CD45RA+ positively selected. The receptor set was obtained from a man aged 18 to 35 in good health.

The rearrangement links TRBV2 to TRBJ2-2; D gene unclear. V lost 8 bases to trimming and J lost 7 bases, with 17 bases between them. The CDR3 contains 14 residues. Germline V gives CDR1 SNHLY, CDR2 FYNNEI. The CDR3 nucleotides are TGTGCCAGCCTCAGGCCGGACGGCTACGGGGAGCTGTTTTTT. Translating it yields CASLRPDGYGELFF.

The chain couples TRBV6-6 to TRBJ1-3; TRBD1 matches 8 bases. Germline loops: CDR1 MNHNY, CDR2 SVGAGI (reference sequence). The J segment lost 2 bases and the V segment lost 6 bases, leaving 9 bases of the junction unmatched. This CDR3 has 16 residues. DNA of the CDR3: TGTGCCAGCAGCGACCGGGACAGGACCCCTGGAAACACCATATATTTT. It translates to CASSDRDRTPGNTIYF.

This chain connects TRBV6-9 to TRBJ1-4; D unresolved. Trimming cost V 1 base and J 0 bases, with 12 bases left between them. The CDR3 has 17 residues. CDR1 and CDR2 (germline): MNHGY, SVAAGI. CDR3 coding DNA: TGTGCCAGCAGTTATTTGCGCGGCACTACAACTAATGAAAAACTGTTTTTT. Translation gives CASSYLRGTTTNEKLFF.

The chain links TRBV2 to TRBJ1-1; D unclear. Germline CDR1 and CDR2: SNHLY and FYNNEI. V was shortened by 4 bases and J by 0 bases, with 6 bases between the two germline ends. The CDR3 extends over 13 amino acids. The DNA for the CDR3 is TGTGCCAGCAGTGTTCTTATGAACACTGAAGCTTTCTTT. Protein product: CASSVLMNTEAFF.

This chain joins TRBV19 and TRBJ2-7; 7 nucleotides match TRBD1. CDR1 and CDR2 from the germline V gene are LNHDA and SQIVND (reference sequence). This CDR3 comprises 14 residues. CDR3 amino acids: CSSSATGISYEQYF. CDR3 sequence (DNA): TGTTCCTCATCCGCGACAGGGATTTCCTACGAGCAGTACTTC.

The chain joins TRBV30 to TRBJ2-1; a possible D gene is TRBD2 (6 bases). Germline CDR1 is GTSNPN and CDR2 is SVGIG (reference sequence). The V and J ends lost 5 bases and 0 bases respectively, with 8 bases between them. The CDR3 runs to 13 residues. The CDR3 loop reads CAWGGSSYNEQFF. CDR3 nucleotides: TGTGCCTGGGGGGGGAGCTCCTACAATGAGCAGTTCTTC. Combining the CDR3 with reference TRBV30 and TRBJ2-1 gives the whole variable domain SQTIHQWPATLVQPVGSPLSLECTVEGTSNPNLYWYRQAAGRGLQLLFYSVGIGQISSEVPQNLSASRPQDRQFILSSKKLLLSDSGFYLCAWGGSSYNEQFFGPGTRLTVL.

V usage is TRBV7-9 and J usage is TRBJ2-1; 16 bases align to TRBD2. V lost 4 bases and J lost 6; bases outside the gene matches: 6. CDR3 size: 17 residues. Germline V gives CDR1 SEHNR, CDR2 FQNEAQ (reference sequence). This CDR3 is CASSSGTSGRASNEQFF. The CDR3 bases are TGTGCCAGCAGCTCGGGGACTAGCGGGAGGGCCTCCAATGAGCAGTTCTTC.

The gene calls are TRBV11-2 and TRBJ2-7, with D possibly being TRBD2 (5 bases). Trimming removed 5 bases from V and 5 bases from J, with 10 bases in between. The germline V gene encodes CDR1 SGHAT and CDR2 FQNNGV. The CDR3 runs 12 residues. The CDR3 loop reads CASSTGGNEQYF. The CDR3 nucleotides read TGTGCCAGCAGCACCGGAGGCAACGAGCAGTACTTC.

This sequence joins TRBV2 and TRBJ1-2, with D uncertain. This CDR3 has 14 amino acids. Trimming pared 4 bases from V and 2 bases from J, leaving 11 bases between. CDR1 and CDR2 from the germline V gene are SNHLY and FYNNEI. CDR3 sequence reads: CASSGEPFNYGYTF. DNA for the CDR3: TGTGCCAGCAGTGGAGAACCCTTCAACTATGGCTACACCTTC. Combining the CDR3 with reference TRBV2 and TRBJ1-2 gives the whole variable domain EPEVTQTPSHQVTQMGQEVILRCVPISNHLYFYWYRQILGQKVEFLVSFYNNEISEKSEIFDDQFSVERPDGSNFTLKIRSTKLEDSAMYFCASSGEPFNYGYTFGSGTRLTVV.

The rearrangement joins TRBV18 to TRBJ1-6; TRBD1 aligns across 9 bases. Germline V gene data show CDR1 as KGHSH and CDR2 as LQKENI. The CDR3 spans 16 residues. J was trimmed by 7 bases and V by 0 bases; bases with no gene match: 4. As DNA, the CDR3 is TGTGCCAGCTCACCACCCCTTGGACAGGGGAATTCACCCCTCCACTTT. Residues: CASSPPLGQGNSPLHF.

The chain uses TRBV6-5 and TRBJ1-3; D call uncertain. Germline V gene lookup returns CDR1 MNHEY and CDR2 SVGAGI. CDR3 size: 15 residues. Between the trimmed V and J ends, which lost 2 bases and 0 bases, there was a span of 8 bases. CDR3 coding DNA: TGTGCCAGCAGTTACCAAAGTCGCTCTGGAAACACCATATATTTT. Its protein is CASSYQSRSGNTIYF.

This clone was recorded once. V gene TRBV4-1 combines with J gene TRBJ2-5, with 7 bases fitting TRBD1. From germline, CDR1 is MGHRA and CDR2 YSYEKL. The CDR3 consists of 14 residues. V dropped 4 bases and J dropped 7; count of bases not matched to a gene: 9. In nucleotides, the CDR3 is TGCGCCAGCAGCCGAGGCCAGGGGGAATGGACCCAGTACTTC. It is translated as CASSRGQGEWTQYF.

The rearrangement uses TRBV11-2 and TRBJ1-2; 12 bases line up with TRBD1. V dropped 5 bases and J dropped 0; count of bases not matched to a gene: 13. The CDR3 runs to 19 residues. Germline V CDR1 and CDR2: SGHAT, FQNNGV. The CDR3 reads CASSPLGTGGPSTNYGYTF. The CDR3 DNA reads TGTGCCAGCAGCCCCCTTGGGACAGGGGGCCCATCTACTAACTATGGCTACACCTTC. The full variable domain, in which reference TRBV11-2 and TRBJ1-2 provide the parts outside the CDR3, is EAGVAQSPRYKIIEKRQSVAFWCNPISGHATLYWYQQILGQGPKLLIQFQNNGVVDDSQLPKDRFSAERLKGVDSTLKIQPAKLEDSAVYLCASSPLGTGGPSTNYGYTFGSGTRLTVV.

The chain employs TRBV5-1 and TRBJ2-7; possible D gene TRBD2, 5 bases. This CDR3 is built from 13 residues. CDR1 is SGHRS and CDR2 is YFSETQ in the germline V gene. Trimming took 3 bases from V and 5 from J, leaving 12 bases between them. The CDR3 sequence: CASSSLRGHEQYF. DNA of the CDR3: TGCGCCAGCAGCTCCCTACGGGGTCACGAGCAGTACTTC.

This chain uses TRBV15 with TRBJ2-3; D is ambiguous. V gave up 0 bases and J gave up 1 base, with 20 bases separating them. Germline V gives CDR1 LNHNV, CDR2 YYDKDF (reference sequence). CDR3 size: 19 residues. CDR3 in amino acids: CATSRDLVRVPPRTDTQYF. In DNA, the CDR3 is TGTGCCACCAGCAGAGATCTTGTCCGGGTCCCGCCTCGCACAGATACGCAGTATTTT.